The present T cell receptor (beta chain) was sequenced within a study of identical twins. This clonotype was counted between two and nine times. Its target is not known. It was template switching that added a universal primer site, and there were unique molecular identifiers on the cDNA. MiXCR was run by TCRdb on the 5' RACE reads, yielding one entry per CDR3 protein. The data show 280,000 or so distinct CDR3 sequences, with roughly 8.6% seen just once and less than 2.5% held by the top ten. The CDR3 runs to 15 residues. Per the germline V gene, CDR1 is SNHLY and CDR2 is FYNNEI. Between the trimmed V and J ends, which lost 4 bases and 1 base, there was a span of 12 bases. Study-wide results and caveats: Models predicted less out-of-frame TCR alpha sharing in monozygotic twins than was found.

A further study also used this sample, focusing on yellow fever vaccine responses in identical twins.

Sequenced sample: memory (CD45RO+) T cells sorted from blood. This clonotype originated in a woman aged 18-30 years in good health. V and J are TRBV2 and TRBJ2-3; D remains unclear. The CDR3 region has the DNA TGTGCCAGCAGTGCCTTTGGGGTACGCACAGATACGCAGTATTTT. It is translated as CASSAFGVRTDTQYF. The full variable domain, completed using reference TRBV2 and TRBJ2-3, is EPEVTQTPSHQVTQMGQEVILRCVPISNHLYFYWYRQILGQKVEFLVSFYNNEISEKSEIFDDQFSVERPDGSNFTLKIRSTKLEDSAMYFCASSAFGVRTDTQYFGPGTRLTVL.